This T cell receptor beta chain appears in the sequencing data of a study of blood T cell repertoires in COVID-19 (TCRdb year 2020). General notes on the study: The collaborator samples originated in the United States, Italy and Spain and spanned the acute and convalescent phases of COVID-19. The material from the prospective study consisted of cDNA or gDNA derived from T cells, B-cell-depleted T cells, or PBMCs. Deeply sampled blood TCRbeta repertoires from subjects exposed to, actively infected with, or recovered from COVID-19 were included in the dataset. The repertoires were made available in a free public database intended to serve as a resource for research on the immune response to SARS-CoV-2. Samples came from the ongoing ImmuneRACE study (first 160 participants) plus 1,254 subjects from 6 global collaborators. Nearly every sample came with metadata listing a de-identified subject ID, COVID-19 status, age in years and sex. Where available, HLA class I and class II types were obtained from metadata supplied by the sample provider rather than from assay-based typing. On the study overall, not on this receptor specifically: The quantity of clinical and demographic metadata differed by source and by participant and was supplied without curation.

TCRbeta CDR3 regions were amplified from genomic DNA by means of the immunoSEQ Assay, a bias-controlled multiplex PCR. Regarding the original processing steps: The number of nucleated cells in each sample was estimated from the amplification of reference gene primers within the assay. Sequence reads were collapsed and filtered to measure the absolute abundance of every unique TCRbeta CDR3 rearrangement. Productive Simpson clonality was computed per sample as the square root of Simpson's diversity index over productive rearrangements. Not all clones reach the TCRdb copy of this immuneACCESS table, which keeps in-frame sequences only. Checked studies attribute under half of the gap to unresolved V genes and leave the rest unexplained. D and trimming come from the DNA, and the V and J calls and clone size come from that table. This sample lists 65,000 to 85,000 clones; 85% to 90% were detected once. Jointly, the top ten make up about 2.9% of the sample.

Reading the germline V gene gives CDR1 SGHVS and CDR2 FNYEAQ. The CDR3 goes from the cysteine to the phenylalanine over 13 residues. Only CDR3 DNA is held: 39 bases, read in frame from base 1. V gives up 4 bases and J gives up 5 bases, and the segment between their germline ends measures 8 bases. Whole blood was collected in K2EDTA tubes by collaborating institutions according to the institutions' own protocols. For TCRbeta analysis, collaborators shipped samples as frozen whole blood, isolated PBMCs, or DNA extracted from either of those sample types. On this clone itself: Its target antigen remains unknown. One base away there is no much larger clone; base qualities are not given.

Sequenced material: peripheral blood. The chain couples TRBV7-6 to TRBJ2-2; no D gene can be assigned with confidence. This TCR derives from a man aged 50 or older with acute or convalescent COVID-19. The DNA sequence is as follows: TGTGCCAGCAGCTCCCCCCGGACCGGGGAGCTGTTTTTT. This encodes CASSSPRTGELFF.